This T cell receptor (beta chain) comes out of a study of T cell responses to AZD1222 COVID-19 vaccine. Study-level information: Doses given second, at about 4 or about 12 weeks, were pooled.

With regard to this clone: Its antigen is not identified.

TCRdb's table, derived via immunoSEQ multiplex PCR, lists solely in-frame clones and lacks some. The data hold approximately 120,000 clones, with more than 70% observed a single time. Study-wide results and caveats: Only after the peak T cell response were repertoires sampled. Spike as a whole was targeted by vaccine-associated CD4 TCRs, dominant at 160-218 and 743-854. With two AZD1222 doses given, Spike-specific TCR breadth and depth both rose.

The specimen was peripheral blood, collected on day 0 of AZD1222 vaccination. The sequence came from an adult in good health.

The chain's CDR3 is CASSPARGRNTGELFF. CDR3 bases: TGTGCCAGCAGCCCGGCCCGGGGGAGAAACACCGGGGAGCTGTTTTTT. This chain connects TRBV5-6 to TRBJ2-2, with D maybe TRBD2 (6 bases). The CDR3 totals 16 residues. Germline-derived CDR1 and CDR2 are SGHDT and YYEEEE. V was cut by 4 bases and J by 2 bases, with 15 bases left in between.